A single sample gave rise to the 9 T cell receptor beta chains below, sequenced in a study of blood T cell repertoires in COVID-19. The method was immunoSEQ multiplex PCR; TCRdb's version includes in-frame clones alone and lacks a portion of them. The sample lists about 190,000 clones; approximately 84% were seen once. The sample taken for sequencing was PBMCs or T cells enriched from blood (not recorded which). Receptors were obtained from a woman aged 30 to 39 who had recovered from COVID-19.

The chain combines TRBV7-9 with TRBJ1-6, with TRBD1 as a possible D gene (6 bases). The ends were cut back, 6 bases at V and 5 bases at J, with 14 bases in the middle. The CDR3 has 15 residues. Germline V gene data show CDR1 as SEHNR and CDR2 as FQNEAQ (reference sequence). CDR3 residues: CASRPPAGDNSPLHF. CDR3 sequence (DNA): TGTGCCAGCAGGCCCCCGGCAGGGGATAATTCACCCCTCCACTTT.

This rearrangement joins TRBV7-2 to TRBJ1-6; D gene unclear. The CDR3 has 16 amino acids. V shed 1 base and J shed 7 bases, with 14 bases lying between them. The germline V gene has CDR1 SGHTA and CDR2 FQGNSA. The CDR3: CASSLGPGYGNSPLHF. Written as DNA, the CDR3 is TGTGCCAGCAGCTTAGGGCCCGGGTATGGGAATTCACCCCTCCACTTT. The variable domain in full, with the rest retrieved from reference TRBV7-2 and TRBJ1-6, is GAGVSQSPSNKVTEKGKDVELRCDPISGHTALYWYRQSLGQGLEFLIYFQGNSAPDKSGLPSDRFSAERTGGSVSTLTIQRTQQEDSAVYLCASSLGPGYGNSPLHFGNGTRLTVT.

V gene TRBV28 combines with J gene TRBJ1-5; perhaps TRBD1 as D (6 bases). The CDR3 runs 15 residues. Germline assignment: CDR1 MDHEN and CDR2 SYDVKM. Trimming removed 5 bases from V and 4 bases from J, with 15 bases in between. CDR3 bases: TGTGCCAGCAGTAGACTGAAGGGGGTGAATCAGCCCCAGCATTTT. Its protein product is CASSRLKGVNQPQHF.

This clone has a handful of counts. This chain connects TRBV5-1 to TRBJ1-1; D might be TRBD1 (6 bases). V lost 0 bases and J 0 bases, leaving 9 bases between the germline ends. CDR1 SGHRS and CDR2 YFSETQ come from the germline V gene. The CDR3 runs 15 residues. The chain's CDR3 is CASSLGGGMNTEAFF. The CDR3, as DNA: TGCGCCAGCAGCTTGGGAGGGGGAATGAACACTGAAGCTTTCTTT.

The chain recombines TRBV3-1 (or the pseudogene TRBV3-2) with TRBJ2-4; TRBD1 aligns across 7 bases. CDR1 is LGHDT, CDR2 YNNKEL, per germline (reference sequence). The J segment lost 6 bases and the V segment lost 1 base, leaving 9 bases of the junction unmatched. There are 16 residues in the CDR3. In DNA form, the CDR3 reads TGTGCCAGCAGCCAAGGAGTTCCGGGACAGATAAACATTCAGTACTTC. Its protein is CASSQGVPGQINIQYF.

The J gene is TRBJ2-7, the V gene TRBV15; 11 nucleotides match TRBD1. V shed 0 bases and J 1 base; nucleotides not matched to a gene: 2. This CDR3 contains 16 residues. From germline, CDR1 is LNHNV and CDR2 YYDKDF (reference sequence). The CDR3 is CATSREGTGGSYEQYV. The CDR3 DNA is TGTGCCACCAGCAGAGAAGGGACAGGGGGGTCCTACGAGCAGTACGTC.

The chain carries TRBV27 and TRBJ1-6; 8 bases map to TRBD1. J gave up 7 bases and V 4 bases, and 12 bases lay outside the gene matches. This CDR3 is 17 amino acids long. The V gene's germline CDR1 is MNHEY and CDR2 SMNVEV (reference sequence). In nucleotides, the CDR3 is TGTGCCAGCAGTTGGGGCACCGGGACAGGCCTAAATTCACCCCTCCACTTT. Translation: CASSWGTGTGLNSPLHF.

This clone was observed a single time. J is TRBJ2-5 and V is TRBV7-3; TRBD2 agrees at 8 bases. The CDR3 length is 15 residues. Germline-derived CDR1 and CDR2 are SGHTA and FQGTGA. V gave up 3 bases and J gave up 5 bases; unmatched junction bases: 8. Written as DNA, the CDR3 is TGTGCCAGCAGCTTTCAGGGACTAGGGTATGAGACCCAGTACTTC. This gives the protein CASSFQGLGYETQYF.

This chain joins TRBV2 and TRBJ2-2; D is possibly TRBD2 (6 bases). In germline, CDR1 is SNHLY, CDR2 FYNNEI. V gave up 4 bases and J gave up 5 bases, with 11 bases separating them. This CDR3 region has 14 residues. In DNA, the CDR3 is TGTGCCAGCAGTGCGACTAGGCAAACCGGGGAGCTGTTTTTT. Its protein product is CASSATRQTGELFF.